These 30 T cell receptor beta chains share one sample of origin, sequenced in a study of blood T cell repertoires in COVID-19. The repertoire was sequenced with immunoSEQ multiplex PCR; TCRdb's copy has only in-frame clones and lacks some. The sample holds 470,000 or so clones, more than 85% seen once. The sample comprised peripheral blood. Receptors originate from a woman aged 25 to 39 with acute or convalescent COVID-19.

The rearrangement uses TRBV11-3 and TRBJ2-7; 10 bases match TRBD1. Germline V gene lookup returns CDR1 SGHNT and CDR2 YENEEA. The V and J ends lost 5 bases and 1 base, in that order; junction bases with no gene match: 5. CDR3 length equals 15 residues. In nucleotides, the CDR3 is TGTGCCAGCAGCCCAGGACAGGGGGTTTCCTACGAGCAGTACTTC. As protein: CASSPGQGVSYEQYF.

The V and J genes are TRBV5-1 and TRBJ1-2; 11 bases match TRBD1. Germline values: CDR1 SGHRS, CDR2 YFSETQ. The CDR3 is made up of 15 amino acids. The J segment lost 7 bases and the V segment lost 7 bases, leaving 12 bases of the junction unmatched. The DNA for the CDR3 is TGCGCCAGCTCGGGTGTTGGGACAGGGGGTACTGGCTACACCTTC. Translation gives CASSGVGTGGTGYTF.

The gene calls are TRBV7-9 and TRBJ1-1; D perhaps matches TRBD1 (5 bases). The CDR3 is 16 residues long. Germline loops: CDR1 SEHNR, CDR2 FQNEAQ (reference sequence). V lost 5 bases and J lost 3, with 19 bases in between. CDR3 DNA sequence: TGTGCCAGCAGCCCAGAAGGGGCGAGTCAGCACACTGAAGCTTTCTTT. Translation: CASSPEGASQHTEAFF.

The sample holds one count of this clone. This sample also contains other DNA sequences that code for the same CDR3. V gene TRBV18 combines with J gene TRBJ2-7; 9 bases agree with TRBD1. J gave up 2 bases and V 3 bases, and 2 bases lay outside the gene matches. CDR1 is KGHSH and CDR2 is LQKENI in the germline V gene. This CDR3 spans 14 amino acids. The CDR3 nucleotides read TGTGCCAGCTCACCGGGACAGGGCCCCTACGAGCAGTACTTC. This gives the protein CASSPGQGPYEQYF.

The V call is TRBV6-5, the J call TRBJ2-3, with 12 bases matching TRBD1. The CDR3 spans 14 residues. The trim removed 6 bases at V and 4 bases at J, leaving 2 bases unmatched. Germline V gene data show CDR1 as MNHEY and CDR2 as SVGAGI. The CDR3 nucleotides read TGTGCCAGCAGGGGGACAGGGGGCGCAGATACGCAGTATTTT. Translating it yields CASRGTGGADTQYF.

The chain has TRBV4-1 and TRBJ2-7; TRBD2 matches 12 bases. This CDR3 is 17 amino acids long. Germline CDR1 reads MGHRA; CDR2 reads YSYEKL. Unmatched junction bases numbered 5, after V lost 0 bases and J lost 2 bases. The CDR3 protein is CASSQDGLAGGAYEQYF. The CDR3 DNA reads TGCGCCAGCAGCCAAGATGGGCTAGCGGGGGGGGCCTACGAGCAGTACTTC.

In nucleotides, the CDR3 is TGTGCCTGGAGTGTAAGGGGCAGCGAGACCCAGTACTTC. It encodes CAWSVRGSETQYF. V usage is TRBV30 and J usage is TRBJ2-5; D possibly corresponds to TRBD1 (5 bases). The CDR3 contains 13 residues. V dropped 0 bases and J dropped 5 bases, with 10 bases sitting between them. The germline V gene has CDR1 GTSNPN and CDR2 SVGIG (reference sequence).

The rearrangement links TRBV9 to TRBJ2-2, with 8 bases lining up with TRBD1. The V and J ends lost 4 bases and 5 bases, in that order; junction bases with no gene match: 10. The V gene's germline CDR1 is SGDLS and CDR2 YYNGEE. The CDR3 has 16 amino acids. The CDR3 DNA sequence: TGTGCCAGCAGCACGAGTGGACAGGGTAGGACCGGGGAGCTGTTTTTT. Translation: CASSTSGQGRTGELFF.

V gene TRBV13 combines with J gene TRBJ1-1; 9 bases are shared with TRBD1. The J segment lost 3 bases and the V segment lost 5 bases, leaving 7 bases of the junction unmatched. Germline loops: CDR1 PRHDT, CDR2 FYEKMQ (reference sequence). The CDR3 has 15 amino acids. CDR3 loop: CASSPRTGVDTEAFF. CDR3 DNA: TGTGCCAGCAGCCCGCGGACAGGGGTAGACACTGAAGCTTTCTTT.

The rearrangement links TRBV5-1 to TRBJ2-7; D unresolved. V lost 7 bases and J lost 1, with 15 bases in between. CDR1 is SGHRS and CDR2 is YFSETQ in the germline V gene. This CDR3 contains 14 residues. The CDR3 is CASSIYPNSYEQYF. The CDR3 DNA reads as TGCGCCAGCTCGATCTATCCAAATTCCTACGAGCAGTACTTC.

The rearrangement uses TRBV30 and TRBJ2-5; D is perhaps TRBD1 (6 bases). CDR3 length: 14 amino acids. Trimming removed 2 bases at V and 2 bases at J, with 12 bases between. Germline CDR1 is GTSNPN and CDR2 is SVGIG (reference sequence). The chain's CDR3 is CAWSYRATQETQYF. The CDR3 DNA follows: TGTGCCTGGAGTTACAGGGCTACTCAAGAGACCCAGTACTTC.

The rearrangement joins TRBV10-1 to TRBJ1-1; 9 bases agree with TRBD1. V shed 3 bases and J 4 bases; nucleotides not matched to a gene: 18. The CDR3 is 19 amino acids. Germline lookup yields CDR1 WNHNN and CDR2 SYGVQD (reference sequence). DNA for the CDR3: TGCGCCAGCAGTGATTCGGCCGGGACAGGGAAAGAGATGGGCACTGAAGCTTTCTTT. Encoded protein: CASSDSAGTGKEMGTEAFF.

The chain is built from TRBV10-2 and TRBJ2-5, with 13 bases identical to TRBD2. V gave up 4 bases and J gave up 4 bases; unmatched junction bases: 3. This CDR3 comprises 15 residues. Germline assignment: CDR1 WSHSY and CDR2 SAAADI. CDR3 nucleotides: TGCGCCAGCAGTGGTTGGACTAGCGGGGGAGAGACCCAGTACTTC. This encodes CASSGWTSGGETQYF.

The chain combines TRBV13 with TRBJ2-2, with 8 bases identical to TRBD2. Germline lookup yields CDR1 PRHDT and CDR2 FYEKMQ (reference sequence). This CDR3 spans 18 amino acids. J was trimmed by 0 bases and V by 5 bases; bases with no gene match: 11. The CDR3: CASSRIGLAGTNTGELFF. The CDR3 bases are TGTGCCAGCAGCCGGATAGGGCTAGCGGGTACGAACACCGGGGAGCTGTTTTTT.

CDR3 bases: TGTGCCAGCTCACCCCCCGGGTTTGCCAACGTCCTGACTTTC. As protein: CASSPPGFANVLTF. The chain joins TRBV18 to TRBJ2-6, with D uncertain. This CDR3 has 14 amino acids. Germline loops: CDR1 KGHSH, CDR2 LQKENI. Deletions cut 3 bases from V and 7 bases from J, with 10 bases between.

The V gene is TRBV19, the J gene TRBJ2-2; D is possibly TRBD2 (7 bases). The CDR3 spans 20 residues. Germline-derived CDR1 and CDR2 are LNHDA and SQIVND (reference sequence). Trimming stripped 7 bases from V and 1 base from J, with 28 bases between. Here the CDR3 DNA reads TGTGCCAGTACCCCATCATCCCCCATTCGGGGGGCTCTGAACACCGGGGAGCTGTTTTTT. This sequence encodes CASTPSSPIRGALNTGELFF.

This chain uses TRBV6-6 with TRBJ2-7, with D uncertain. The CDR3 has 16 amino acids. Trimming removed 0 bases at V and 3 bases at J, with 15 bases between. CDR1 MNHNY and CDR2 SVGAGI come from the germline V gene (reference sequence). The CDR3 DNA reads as TGTGCCAGCAGTTACTCTGACTTGCCATCTTACTACGAGCAGTACTTC. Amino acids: CASSYSDLPSYYEQYF.

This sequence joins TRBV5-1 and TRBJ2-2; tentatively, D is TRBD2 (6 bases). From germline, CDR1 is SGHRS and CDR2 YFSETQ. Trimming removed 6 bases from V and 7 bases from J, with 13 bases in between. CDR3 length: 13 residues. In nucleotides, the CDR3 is TGCGCCAGCACGTGGGAGGAAGACGGGGAGCTGTTTTTT. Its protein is CASTWEEDGELFF.

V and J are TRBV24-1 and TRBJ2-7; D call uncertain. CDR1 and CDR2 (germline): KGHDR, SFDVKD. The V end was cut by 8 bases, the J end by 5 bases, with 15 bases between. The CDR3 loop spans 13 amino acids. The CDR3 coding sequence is TGTGCCACCAAGTTTCTTCCGAGCCACGAGCAGTACTTC. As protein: CATKFLPSHEQYF.

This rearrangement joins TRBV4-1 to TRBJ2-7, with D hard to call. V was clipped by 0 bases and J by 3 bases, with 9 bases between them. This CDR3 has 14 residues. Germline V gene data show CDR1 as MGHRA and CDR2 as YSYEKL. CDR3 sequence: CASSQEAFVYEQYF. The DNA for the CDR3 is TGCGCCAGCAGCCAAGAAGCTTTTGTCTACGAGCAGTACTTC.

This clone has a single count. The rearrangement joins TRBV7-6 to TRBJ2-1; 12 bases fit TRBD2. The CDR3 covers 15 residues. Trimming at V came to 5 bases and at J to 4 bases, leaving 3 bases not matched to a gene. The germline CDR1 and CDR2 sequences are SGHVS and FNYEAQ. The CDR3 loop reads CASSQLAGGYNEQFF. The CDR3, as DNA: TGTGCCAGCAGCCAACTAGCGGGGGGTTACAATGAGCAGTTCTTC.

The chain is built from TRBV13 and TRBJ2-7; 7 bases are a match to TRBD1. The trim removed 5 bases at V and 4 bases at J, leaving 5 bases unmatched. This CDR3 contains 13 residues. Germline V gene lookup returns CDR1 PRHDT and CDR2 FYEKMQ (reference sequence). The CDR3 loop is CASSPGQQYEQYF. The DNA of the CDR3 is TGTGCCAGCAGCCCGGGACAGCAGTACGAGCAGTACTTC.

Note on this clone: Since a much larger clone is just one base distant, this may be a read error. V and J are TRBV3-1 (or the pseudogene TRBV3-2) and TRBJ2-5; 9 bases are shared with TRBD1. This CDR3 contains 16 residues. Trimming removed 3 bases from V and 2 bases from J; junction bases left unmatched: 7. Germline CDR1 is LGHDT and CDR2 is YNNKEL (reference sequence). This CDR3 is CASSHNTGGGQETQYF. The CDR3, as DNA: TGTGCCAGCAGCCATAATACAGGGGGCGGGCAAGAGACCCAGTACTTC.

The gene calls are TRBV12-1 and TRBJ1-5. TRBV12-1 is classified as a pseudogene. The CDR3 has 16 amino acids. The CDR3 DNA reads TGTGCCAGCAGCTTGGGCTCCCGGGAAAACAATCAGCCCCAGCATTTT. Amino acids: CASSLGSRENNQPQHF.

CDR3 DNA: TGCGCCAGCAGCTTGACAAACAGGGTCAGAGAGACCCAGTACTTC. Translated, it gives CASSLTNRVRETQYF. V is TRBV5-1 and J is TRBJ2-5; tentative D call: TRBD1 (6 bases). The CDR3 spans 15 residues. V shed 1 base and J shed 4 bases, with 14 bases lying between them. CDR1 is SGHRS, CDR2 YFSETQ, per germline.

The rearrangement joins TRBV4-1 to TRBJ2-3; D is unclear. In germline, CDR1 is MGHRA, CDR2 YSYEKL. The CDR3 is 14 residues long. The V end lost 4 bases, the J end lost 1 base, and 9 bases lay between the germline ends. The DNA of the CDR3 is TGCGCCAGCAGCCTAGGTCAGGGCACAGATACGCAGTATTTT. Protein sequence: CASSLGQGTDTQYF.

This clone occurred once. For the CDR3, the DNA is TGCGCCAGCAGCTCCCGGGGGGTCTCTGGAAACACCATATATTTT. Its protein is CASSSRGVSGNTIYF. The chain recombines TRBV5-1 with TRBJ1-3; D might be TRBD1 (5 bases). Germline CDR1 is SGHRS and CDR2 is YFSETQ. Trimming took off 3 bases at V and 0 bases at J, with 10 bases between the two ends. The CDR3 consists of 15 residues.

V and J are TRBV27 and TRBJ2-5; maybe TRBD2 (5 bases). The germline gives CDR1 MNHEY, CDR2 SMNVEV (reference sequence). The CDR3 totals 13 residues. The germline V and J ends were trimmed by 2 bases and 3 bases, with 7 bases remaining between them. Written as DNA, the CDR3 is TGTGCCAGCAGTTTAGGAGGAGAAGAGACCCAGTACTTC. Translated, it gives CASSLGGEETQYF.

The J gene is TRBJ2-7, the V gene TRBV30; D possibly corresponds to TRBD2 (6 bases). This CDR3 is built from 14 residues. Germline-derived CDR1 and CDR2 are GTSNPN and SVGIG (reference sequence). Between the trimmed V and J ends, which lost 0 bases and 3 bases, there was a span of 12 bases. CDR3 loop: CAWSVFGGGYEQYF. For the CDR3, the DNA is TGTGCCTGGAGTGTGTTCGGGGGAGGCTACGAGCAGTACTTC.

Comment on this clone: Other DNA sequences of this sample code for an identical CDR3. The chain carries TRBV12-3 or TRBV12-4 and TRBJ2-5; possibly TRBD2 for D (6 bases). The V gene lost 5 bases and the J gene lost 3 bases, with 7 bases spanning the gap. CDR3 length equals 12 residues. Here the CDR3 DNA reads TGTGCCAGCAGTGGAGGGGAAGAGACCCAGTACTTC. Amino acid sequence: CASSGGEETQYF.